Listed below are T cell receptor beta chains from one sample, sequenced in a study of Ad26.COV2.S vaccination and SARS-CoV-2 variants. Here immunoSEQ multiplex PCR was the method, and the copy in TCRdb shows in-frame clones only, minus some. The sample lists roughly 420,000 clones; nearly 90% were seen once. The sequencing used peripheral blood, collected in a trial of Ad26.COV2.S vaccine versus placebo. The receptors come from a person aged 18-60 years who received the Ad26.COV2.S COVID-19 vaccine or a placebo. The CDR3 runs from the conserved cysteine through the conserved F or W. A D gene is named only where the DNA matches it firmly. Clone size is not always given. Where it is, it says once, few, many or a class for expanded clones.

-	14	TRBV6-6	TRBJ2-1	-	CASSGGASYNEQFF	TGTGCCAGCAGCGGTGGGGCATCCTACAATGAGCAGTTCTTC
TRBD1	13	TRBV11-2	TRBJ1-5	-	CASSSFRGEPQHF	TGTGCCAGCAGCTCATTCAGGGGGGAGCCCCAGCATTTT
TRBD1	15	TRBV9	TRBJ2-3	-	CASSQGATRTDTQYF	TGTGCCAGCAGCCAGGGGGCAACCCGCACAGATACGCAGTATTTT
-	13	TRBV7-2	TRBJ2-3	-	CASSLAKGDTQYF	TGTGCCAGCAGCTTAGCTAAGGGGGATACGCAGTATTTT
TRBD2	20	TRBV27	TRBJ2-2	-	CASRRPGGVSWEAAAGELFF	TGTGCCAGCAGGAGACCCGGGGGGGTCTCTTGGGAGGCTGCCGCCGGGGAGCTGTTTTTT
TRBD2	16	TRBV7-8	TRBJ2-3	-	CASSGMAGGPGDTQYF	TGTGCCAGCAGCGGAATGGCGGGAGGGCCGGGTGATACGCAGTATTTT
-	11	TRBV6-5	TRBJ1-1	-	CASYKNTEAFF	TGTGCCAGCTACAAGAACACTGAAGCTTTCTTT
TRBD1	15	TRBV10-3	TRBJ2-7	-	CAISESGDRSYEQYF	TGTGCCATCAGTGAGTCCGGGGACAGGAGCTACGAGCAGTACTTC
-	17	TRBV7-3	TRBJ2-3	once	CASSLTAVSSGTDTQYF	TGTGCCAGCAGCTTAACGGCGGTCAGCTCTGGCACAGATACGCAGTATTTT
-	13	TRBV30	TRBJ2-1	-	CAWSPRLDNEQFF	TGTGCCTGGAGTCCCCGACTAGACAATGAGCAGTTCTTC
-	14	TRBV27	TRBJ1-2	-	CASSTIDMRERYTF	TGTGCCAGCTCAACCATTGACATGAGGGAGCGGTACACCTTC
TRBD1	13	TRBV7-2	TRBJ1-2	-	CASRTGNSGGYTF	TGTGCCAGCAGGACAGGGAATTCGGGAGGCTACACCTTC
-	17	TRBV7-2	TRBJ2-5	-	CASSPGNDFFKGETQYF	TGTGCCAGCAGCCCGGGTAACGACTTCTTCAAGGGAGAGACCCAGTACTTC
-	13	TRBV28	TRBJ2-2	-	CASRPTGTGELFF	TGTGCCAGCAGGCCCACAGGGACCGGGGAGCTGTTTTTT
TRBD1	15	TRBV2	TRBJ1-4	-	CASDIPTGQNEKLFF	TGTGCCAGCGATATTCCAACGGGACAGAATGAAAAACTGTTTTTT
TRBD1	14	TRBV18	TRBJ1-2	-	CASSPPGRGYGYTF	TGTGCCAGCTCACCACCGGGCAGGGGGTATGGCTACACCTTC
-	14	TRBV11-2	TRBJ1-1	once	CASSLGGGNTEAFF	TGTGCCAGCAGCTTAGGGGGGGGTAACACTGAAGCTTTCTTT
-	14	TRBV28	TRBJ1-5	-	CASFPGGSNQPQHF	TGTGCCAGCTTCCCGGGGGGGAGCAATCAGCCCCAGCATTTT
-	13	TRBV12-3/TRBV12-4	TRBJ1-2	-	CASSLREVAGYTF	TGTGCCAGCAGTTTACGGGAGGTGGCTGGCTACACCTTC
-	13	TRBV19	TRBJ1-5	-	CASNQQRRQPQHF	TGTGCCAGTAATCAACAGCGACGTCAGCCCCAGCATTTT
TRBD1	15	TRBV9	TRBJ1-5	-	CASSVGVTGDQPQHF	TGTGCCAGCAGCGTAGGAGTGACAGGGGATCAGCCCCAGCATTTT
-	13	TRBV4-3	TRBJ1-5	-	CASSQDRGQPQHF	TGCGCCAGCAGCCAAGATAGGGGTCAGCCCCAGCATTTT
-	12	TRBV29-1	TRBJ1-2	-	CSVDGGRGGYTF	TGCAGCGTTGATGGCGGGAGAGGTGGCTACACCTTC
-	13	TRBV4-3	TRBJ1-1	-	CASKRVLNTEAFF	TGCGCCAGCAAGAGGGTATTGAACACTGAAGCTTTCTTT
TRBD2	16	TRBV14	TRBJ2-7	-	CASSQGSALAGAQQYF	TGTGCCAGCAGCCAAGGGTCCGCACTAGCGGGGGCTCAGCAGTACTTC
-	16	TRBV7-3	TRBJ2-2	-	CASSPRRRGANGELFF	TGTGCCAGCAGCCCACGTCGAAGGGGCGCAAACGGGGAGCTGTTTTTT
-	14	TRBV7-2	TRBJ2-7	-	CASSPSRGSYEQYF	TGTGCCAGCAGCCCTAGCCGGGGGTCCTACGAGCAGTACTTC
TRBD1	13	TRBV6-5	TRBJ1-1	-	CASSFLQGQEAFF	TGTGCCAGCAGTTTTCTACAGGGACAGGAAGCTTTCTTT
-	14	TRBV9	TRBJ1-1	-	CASIGTPGNTEAFF	TGTGCCAGCATCGGGACACCGGGGAACACTGAAGCTTTCTTT
TRBD1	14	TRBV2	TRBJ2-5	-	CASSRTGVQETQYF	TGTGCCAGCAGCCGGACAGGGGTCCAAGAGACCCAGTACTTC
TRBD1	15	TRBV2	TRBJ1-1	-	CASSGRDRGKTEAFF	TGTGCCAGCAGTGGGAGGGACAGGGGTAAAACTGAAGCTTTCTTT
-	14	TRBV5-1	TRBJ1-3	-	CASSLAPGENTIYF	TGCGCCAGCAGCTTGGCTCCAGGGGAAAACACCATATATTTT
-	12	TRBV2	TRBJ2-1	-	CASSALDNEQFF	TGTGCCAGCAGTGCCCTGGACAATGAGCAGTTCTTC
-	14	TRBV4-3	TRBJ2-3	-	CASSQVTGTDTQYF	TGCGCCAGCAGCCAAGTCACAGGGACAGATACGCAGTATTTT
-	13	TRBV29-1	TRBJ2-7	-	CSVLTGRAGEQYF	TGCAGCGTACTGACAGGTCGGGCGGGAGAGCAGTACTTC
-	15	TRBV4-1	TRBJ1-1	few	CASSNHPTRNTEAFF	TGCGCCAGCAGCAACCACCCGACCCGAAACACTGAAGCTTTCTTT
-	14	TRBV10-3	TRBJ1-2	-	CATTLGGPAYGYTF	TGTGCCACCACCCTGGGAGGCCCCGCCTATGGCTACACCTTC
-	14	TRBV3-1/TRBV3-2	TRBJ2-4	few	CASSQGWLLDIQYF	TGTGCCAGCAGCCAGGGGTGGCTATTAGACATTCAGTACTTC
-	15	TRBV5-8	TRBJ1-4	-	CASSLVWGANEKLFF	TGTGCCAGCAGCTTGGTTTGGGGGGCTAATGAAAAACTGTTTTTT
-	15	TRBV6-1	TRBJ1-5	-	CASSELGGSNQPQHF	TGTGCCAGCAGTGAATTGGGTGGGAGCAATCAGCCCCAGCATTTT
TRBD1	16	TRBV4-1	TRBJ2-7	-	CASSRSDGQGVYEQYF	TGCGCCAGCAGCCGCTCCGACGGACAGGGGGTCTACGAGCAGTACTTC